The 13 T cell receptor beta chains listed next were all sequenced from one sample in a study of OX40 agonist ivuxolimab in advanced cancers. Clones were read by immunoSEQ multiplex PCR, and TCRdb kept only the in-frame ones, dropping some. The sample shows 52,000 or so clones, 94% of them seen only once. Source: CD4+ or CD8+ T cells sorted from blood, taken in a trial of the OX40 agonist ivuxolimab. These receptors came from an adult with an advanced solid tumor such as melanoma, head and neck, liver or kidney cancer.

V and J are TRBV25-1 and TRBJ2-7, with 8 positions matching TRBD2. CDR3 size: 14 residues. Losses at the gene ends were 4 bases for V and 3 bases for J; bases not matched to a gene: 5. Germline V gene data show CDR1 as MGHDK and CDR2 as SYGVNS. For the CDR3, the DNA is TGTGCCAGCAGTGGAGCGGGAGTTTTCTACGAGCAGTACTTC. It yields the protein CASSGAGVFYEQYF.

This chain uses TRBV2 with TRBJ2-1; D unclear. CDR3 length: 13 amino acids. V lost 3 bases, J lost 7 bases, and 10 bases lay in between. Germline-derived CDR1 and CDR2 are SNHLY and FYNNEI. CDR3: CASSESSWNEQFF. As DNA, the CDR3 is TGTGCCAGCAGTGAGAGTAGTTGGAATGAGCAGTTCTTC.

The chain is built from TRBV5-6 and TRBJ2-3; 7 nucleotides align to TRBD2. The germline V gene encodes CDR1 SGHDT and CDR2 YYEEEE. The V segment lost 1 base and the J segment 4 bases; nucleotides outside the gene matches: 6. CDR3 size: 15 residues. The CDR3 DNA reads TGTGCCAGCAGCTTGTATTCGGGAGGCTCAGATACGCAGTATTTT. Translated, it gives CASSLYSGGSDTQYF.

The chain uses TRBV28 and TRBJ1-6, with D hard to call. V was clipped by 4 bases and J by 2 bases, with 9 bases between them. The CDR3 totals 15 residues. Germline lookup yields CDR1 MDHEN and CDR2 SYDVKM. CDR3 DNA sequence: TGTGCCAGCAGTTCCCAGACACCCTATAATTCACCCCTCCACTTT. It encodes CASSSQTPYNSPLHF.

V is TRBV27 and J is TRBJ2-1, with 7 bases fitting TRBD2. After removal of 2 bases from V and 7 bases from J, the junction contained 5 bases not matched to a gene. The CDR3 is 14 residues long. In germline, CDR1 is MNHEY, CDR2 SMNVEV (reference sequence). This CDR3 is CASSLAGVGNEQFF. DNA of the CDR3: TGTGCCAGCAGTTTAGCGGGAGTAGGTAATGAGCAGTTCTTC.

V and J are TRBV7-2 and TRBJ2-2, with TRBD2 matching 10 bases. This CDR3 is 16 amino acids long. Germline-derived CDR1 and CDR2 are SGHTA and FQGNSA. After removal of 5 bases from V and 1 base from J, the junction contained 4 bases not matched to a gene. The CDR3 here is CASSLWTSGNTGELFF. The CDR3 DNA is TGTGCCAGCAGCCTTTGGACTAGCGGGAACACCGGGGAGCTGTTTTTT.

Written as DNA, the CDR3 is TGTGCCAGCAGTTTACCGCCGGGGTCCCACGAGCAGTACTTC. Translated, it gives CASSLPPGSHEQYF. The chain recombines TRBV28 with TRBJ2-7; the D gene is possibly TRBD2 (5 bases). Trimming shortened V by 2 bases and J by 5 bases, and 13 bases separated the two germline ends. The germline V gene has CDR1 MDHEN and CDR2 SYDVKM. The CDR3 totals 14 residues.

This clone was recorded only once. The chain employs TRBV6-5 and TRBJ2-5; 11 nucleotides match TRBD2. V lost 10 bases and J lost 11; bases outside the gene matches: 12. Germline-derived CDR1 and CDR2 are MNHEY and SVGAGI. The CDR3 has 13 residues. The CDR3 spells CATQTSGTWEQYF. CDR3 DNA: TGTGCCACGCAGACTAGCGGGACGTGGGAGCAGTACTTC.

This chain uses TRBV7-2 with TRBJ2-2; 7 bases are shared with TRBD2. V shed 2 bases and J 4 bases; nucleotides not matched to a gene: 13. This CDR3 has 18 amino acids. Per the germline V gene, CDR1 is SGHTA and CDR2 is FQGNSA. The CDR3 DNA sequence: TGTGCCAGCAGCTTACCCAAATTAAAGCGGGACCCCACCGGGGAGCTGTTTTTT. Protein: CASSLPKLKRDPTGELFF.

This clone was seen a single time. This rearrangement joins TRBV7-9 to TRBJ2-5; D not resolved. The V and J ends lost 0 bases and 4 bases respectively, with 6 bases between them. The CDR3 has 13 residues. Germline V gene data show CDR1 as SEHNR and CDR2 as FQNEAQ (reference sequence). DNA for the CDR3: TGTGCCAGCAGCTTAGCCCTCTCAGAGACCCAGTACTTC. Translation gives CASSLALSETQYF.

V usage is TRBV7-9 and J usage is TRBJ2-2; D is possibly TRBD1 (6 bases). Trimming pared 3 bases from V and 0 bases from J, leaving 14 bases between. Germline lookup yields CDR1 SEHNR and CDR2 FQNEAQ (reference sequence). The CDR3 spans 17 residues. CDR3 nucleotides: TGTGCCAGCAGCTTCCACAGGGTCAGATCGAACACCGGGGAGCTGTTTTTT. Translating gives CASSFHRVRSNTGELFF.

This rearrangement joins TRBV7-9 to TRBJ2-1; 11 bases agree with TRBD2. CDR3 length: 15 amino acids. CDR1 is SEHNR and CDR2 is FQNEAQ in the germline V gene (reference sequence). Trimming took 5 bases from V and 2 from J; bases not matched to a gene: 2. The CDR3 DNA is TGTGCCAGCAGCCCGACTAGCGGGACCTACAATGAGCAGTTCTTC. It specifies CASSPTSGTYNEQFF.

The rearrangement links TRBV10-3 to TRBJ2-7; TRBD2 agrees at 11 bases. The CDR3 has 13 amino acids. Germline V gene lookup returns CDR1 ENHRY and CDR2 SYGVKD. Trimming removed 10 bases from V and 3 bases from J; junction bases left unmatched: 5. The DNA for the CDR3 is TGTGCCACCCTACTAGCGGGAGACTACGAGCAGTACTTC. Residues: CATLLAGDYEQYF.